This TCR beta chain was documented in a study of blood T cell repertoires in COVID-19. Whole-study context: Samples representing acute and convalescent COVID-19 were sourced from the United States, Italy and Spain. PBMCs, B-cell-depleted T cells, or T cells were the source of the cDNA or gDNA that made up the material.

Seattle cases were enrolled at active infection and followed longitudinally. The CDR3 length is 16 residues. V lost 1 base and J lost 6, with 18 bases in between. Looked up from germline, CDR1 is SGHDT and CDR2 is YYEEEE. Original analysis: Quantification of nucleated cells was approximated via reference gene primer amplification. This table comes from immunoSEQ multiplex PCR, and its TCRdb copy is limited to in-frame clones, with some not included. V and J calls and clone size are given by that table; D and trimming were obtained from the DNA. The sample consists of approximately 210,000 clones, roughly 94% of them appearing once.

The J gene is TRBJ2-3, the V gene TRBV5-6, with D unresolved. The specimen was peripheral blood. This clonotype originated in a man younger than 45 with COVID-19, enrolled during active disease. The CDR3 DNA sequence: TGTGCCAGCAGCTTGTTGGGTTGGCGGTCCCCCGATACGCAGTATTTT. As protein: CASSLLGWRSPDTQYF.